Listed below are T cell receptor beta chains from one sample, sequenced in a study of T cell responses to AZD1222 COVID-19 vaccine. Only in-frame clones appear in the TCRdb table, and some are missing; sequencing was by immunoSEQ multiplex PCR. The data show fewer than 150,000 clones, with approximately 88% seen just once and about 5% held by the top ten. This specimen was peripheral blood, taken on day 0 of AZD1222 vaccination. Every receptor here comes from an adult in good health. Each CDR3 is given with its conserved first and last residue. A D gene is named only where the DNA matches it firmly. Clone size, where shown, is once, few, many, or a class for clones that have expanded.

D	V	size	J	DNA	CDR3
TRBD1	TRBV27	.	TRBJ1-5	TGTGCCAGCAGTCCAGGGACAGGCAATCAGCCCCAGCATTTT	CASSPGTGNQPQHF
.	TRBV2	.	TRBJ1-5	TGTGCCAGCAGTGAACCCATGGGGCCCCAGCATTTT	CASSEPMGPQHF
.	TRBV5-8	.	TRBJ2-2	TGTGCCAGCAGACGAAAGCAGGACAGCCGAACCGGGGAGCTGTTTTTT	CASRRKQDSRTGELFF
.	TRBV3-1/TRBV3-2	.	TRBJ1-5	TGTGCCAGCAGCCACAGCAAGACAGGCAATCAGCCCCAGCATTTT	CASSHSKTGNQPQHF
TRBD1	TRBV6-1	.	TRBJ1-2	TGTGCCAGCAGTGACAACAGGGGAGGAAACTATGGCTACACCTTC	CASSDNRGGNYGYTF
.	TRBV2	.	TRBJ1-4	TGTGCCAGCAGTGAGCAGGGATCGAGTATAGGTGGAAAACTGTTTTTT	CASSEQGSSIGGKLFF
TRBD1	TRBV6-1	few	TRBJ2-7	TGTGCCAGCAGTGATTACCGGGACAGGGTTTACGAGCAGTACTTC	CASSDYRDRVYEQYF
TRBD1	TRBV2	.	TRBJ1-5	TGTGCCAGCAGACGACAGGGCGAAAGCAATCAGCCCCAGCATTTT	CASRRQGESNQPQHF
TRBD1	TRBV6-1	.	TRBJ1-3	TGTGCCAGCAGTGAGTTAGGAGGACAGGGAGCTGGAAACACCATATATTTT	CASSELGGQGAGNTIYF
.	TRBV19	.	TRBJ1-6	TGTGCCAGTAGTATTGTGGGGCAGGGCAATTCACCCCTCCACTTT	CASSIVGQGNSPLHF
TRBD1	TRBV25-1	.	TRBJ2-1	TGTGCCAGCAGTGCTACCAGGGGGTCCTACAATGAGCAGTTCTTC	CASSATRGSYNEQFF
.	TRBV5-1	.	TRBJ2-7	TGCGCCAGCACCCATTACGGAGGGGGATCTGACGAGCAGTACTTC	CASTHYGGGSDEQYF
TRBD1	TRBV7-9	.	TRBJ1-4	TGTGCCAGCAGCCCCCGGACAGGGGATGAAAAACTGTTTTTT	CASSPRTGDEKLFF
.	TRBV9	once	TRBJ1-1	TGTGCCAGCAGCGTAGATTTAAGGGGCACTGAAGCTTTCTTT	CASSVDLRGTEAFF
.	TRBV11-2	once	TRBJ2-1	TGTGCCAGCAGCTTGACGGACTCCTACAATGAGCAGTTCTTC	CASSLTDSYNEQFF
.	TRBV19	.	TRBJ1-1	TGTGCCAGTAGTATCCGGACTTCGAACACTGAAGCTTTCTTT	CASSIRTSNTEAFF
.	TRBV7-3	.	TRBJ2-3	TGTGCCAGCAGCTTACGGGAGCCGGGGGATACGCAGTATTTT	CASSLREPGDTQYF
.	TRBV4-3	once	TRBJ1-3	TGCGCCAGCAGCCAAGATCTTGTCTCTGGAAACACCATATATTTT	CASSQDLVSGNTIYF
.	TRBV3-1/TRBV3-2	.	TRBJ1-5	TGTGCCAGCAGCCCCAAGGGTGGGGGAAGCAATCAGCCCCAGCATTTT	CASSPKGGGSNQPQHF
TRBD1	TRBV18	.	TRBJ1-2	TGTGCCAGCTCAATTGCCGGGACAGGCTATGGCTACACCTTC	CASSIAGTGYGYTF
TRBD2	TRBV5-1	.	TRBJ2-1	TGCGCCAGCAGCGTTAGCGGGGGGGCCTACAATGAGCAGTTCTTC	CASSVSGGAYNEQFF
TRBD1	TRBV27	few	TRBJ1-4	TGTGCCAGCAGCATTTACAGGGGAGGAAGAATCGAAAAACTGTTTTTT	CASSIYRGGRIEKLFF
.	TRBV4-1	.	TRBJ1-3	TGCGCCAGCAGCCAAGATGAGTCTCACTCTGGAAACACCATATATTTT	CASSQDESHSGNTIYF
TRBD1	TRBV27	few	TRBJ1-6	TGTGCCAGCAGTCGCGGACAGGGCGGTTCACCCCTCCACTTT	CASSRGQGGSPLHF
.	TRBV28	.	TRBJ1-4	TGTGCCAGCAGTTTAGCGGGAAAACTGTTTTTT	CASSLAGKLFF
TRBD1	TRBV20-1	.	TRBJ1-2	TGCAGTGCTAGTACCCCAGGACAGGGGAACTATGGCTACACCTTC	CSASTPGQGNYGYTF
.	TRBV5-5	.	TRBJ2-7	TGTGCCAGCAGCTTCGAGTCCTACGAGCAGTACTTC	CASSFESYEQYF
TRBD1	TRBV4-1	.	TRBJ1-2	TGCGCCAGCAGCCGAGGACAGGGGCAAGCTAACTATGGCTACACCTTC	CASSRGQGQANYGYTF
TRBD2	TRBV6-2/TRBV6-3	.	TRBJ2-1	TGTGCCAGCAGTGATCCAGGACTAGACTACAATGAGCAGTTCTTC	CASSDPGLDYNEQFF
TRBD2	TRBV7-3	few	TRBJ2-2	TGTGCCAGCAGCCCCGGGACTAGCGGGCGGAACACCGGGGAGCTGTTTTTT	CASSPGTSGRNTGELFF
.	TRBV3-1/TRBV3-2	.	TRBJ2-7	TGTGCCAGCAGCCAAATGCCAGGGCCCTACGAGCAGTACTTC	CASSQMPGPYEQYF
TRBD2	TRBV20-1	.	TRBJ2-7	TGCAGTGCCGGGGGGGGCTACGAGCAGTACTTC	CSAGGGYEQYF
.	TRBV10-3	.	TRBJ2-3	TGTGCCATCAGTGTCCAGGATACGCAGTATTTT	CAISVQDTQYF
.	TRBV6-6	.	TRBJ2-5	TGTGCCAGCAGTTACGGAGAACAAGAGACCCAGTACTTC	CASSYGEQETQYF
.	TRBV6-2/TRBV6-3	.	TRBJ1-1	TGTGCCAGCAGTTACAGGGAGGTGTACACTGAAGCTTTCTTT	CASSYREVYTEAFF
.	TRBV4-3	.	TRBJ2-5	TGCGCCAGCAGCCAAAGAGCCGACACTGGTGAGACCCAGTACTTC	CASSQRADTGETQYF